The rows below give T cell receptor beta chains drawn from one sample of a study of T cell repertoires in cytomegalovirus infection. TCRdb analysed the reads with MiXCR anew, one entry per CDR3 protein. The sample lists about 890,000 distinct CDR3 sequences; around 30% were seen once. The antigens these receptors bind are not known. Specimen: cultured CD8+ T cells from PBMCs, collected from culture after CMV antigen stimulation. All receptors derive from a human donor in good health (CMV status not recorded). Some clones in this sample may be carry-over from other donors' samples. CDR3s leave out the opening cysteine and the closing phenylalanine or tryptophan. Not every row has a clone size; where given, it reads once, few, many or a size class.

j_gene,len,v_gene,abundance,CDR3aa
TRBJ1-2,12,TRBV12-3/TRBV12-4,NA,ASSGTGANYDYT
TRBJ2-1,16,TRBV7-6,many,ASSASWTSGKPYNEQF
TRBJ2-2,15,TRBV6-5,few,ASSLGGAAINTGELF
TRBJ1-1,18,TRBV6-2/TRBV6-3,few,ASSYSWEQGIRTLNTEAF
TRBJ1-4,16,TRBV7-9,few,ASSLVTAMNATNEKLF
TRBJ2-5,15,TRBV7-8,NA,ASSLAISGPTEETQY
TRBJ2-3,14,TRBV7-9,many,ASSPVVTADTDTQY
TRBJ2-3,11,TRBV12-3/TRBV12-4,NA,ASSLTPTNTQY
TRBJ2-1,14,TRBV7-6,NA,ASSFIAGLVQSGQF
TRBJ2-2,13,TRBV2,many,ASKTPGGNTGELF
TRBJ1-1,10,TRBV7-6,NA,ASSSPREEAF
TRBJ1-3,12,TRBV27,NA,ATRPGVSGNTIY
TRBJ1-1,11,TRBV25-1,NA,ASSEVGRPEAF
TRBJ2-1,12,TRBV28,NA,ASSAGTAVREQF
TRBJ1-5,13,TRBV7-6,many,ASSLIEDSNQPQH
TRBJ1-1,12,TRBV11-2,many,ASSPYGGANEAF
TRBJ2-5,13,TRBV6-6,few,ASSYRGTPQETQY
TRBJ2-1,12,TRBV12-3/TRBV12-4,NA,ASGPGLEHNEQF
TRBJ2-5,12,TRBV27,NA,ASSPGQTGETQY
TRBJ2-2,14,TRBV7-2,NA,ASSPWGGGAGGELF
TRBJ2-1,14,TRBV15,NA,ATSRVRGMDYNEQF
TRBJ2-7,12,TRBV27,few,ASSLGQGRYEQY
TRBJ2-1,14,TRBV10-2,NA,ASSGTSGGGYNEQF
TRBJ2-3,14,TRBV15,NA,ATSSPQGEDTDTQY
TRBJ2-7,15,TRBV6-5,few,ASSVGLAFQHSYEQY
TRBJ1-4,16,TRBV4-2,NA,ASSHLVRTDPGDEKLF
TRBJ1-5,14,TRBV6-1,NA,ASSPLYGPWADPQH
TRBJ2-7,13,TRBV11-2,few,ASSSEWGPGYEQY
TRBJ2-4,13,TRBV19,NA,ASRPSALAKNIQY
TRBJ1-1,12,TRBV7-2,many,ASSFEGAGTEAF
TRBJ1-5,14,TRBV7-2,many,ASSLEVGARNQPQH
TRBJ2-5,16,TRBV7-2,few,ASSLSSGGAYMGKTQY
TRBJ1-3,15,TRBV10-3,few,AISEPRQGDSGNTIY
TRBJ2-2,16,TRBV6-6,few,ASYGQGALQSNTGELF
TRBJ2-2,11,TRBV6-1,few,ASSEGHTGELF
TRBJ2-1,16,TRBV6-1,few,ASSELAGGSGSYNEQF